A single sample is the source of the 20 T cell receptor beta chains below, sequenced in a study of blood T cell repertoires in COVID-19. TCRdb's table, derived via immunoSEQ multiplex PCR, lists solely in-frame clones and lacks some. The table shows about 260,000 clones, with around 78% occurring only once. Specimen: peripheral blood. These receptors were taken from a man aged 60-69 years who had recovered from COVID-19.

The rearrangement joins TRBV7-9 to TRBJ2-1; 8 bases align to TRBD2. V trimming: 5 bases; J trimming: 10 bases; junction bases outside the gene matches: 4. Germline V gene sequence: CDR1 SEHNR, CDR2 FQNEAQ (reference sequence). The CDR3 loop spans 12 amino acids. This chain's CDR3 is CASSQTSVEQFF. The CDR3, as DNA: TGTGCCAGCAGCCAGACTAGCGTAGAGCAGTTCTTC.

The J gene is TRBJ2-5, the V gene TRBV4-2; possible D gene TRBD2, 5 bases. V lost 0 bases, J lost 2 bases, and 10 bases lay in between. Germline V gene data show CDR1 as LGHNA and CDR2 as YNFKEQ. The CDR3 runs to 15 residues. The CDR3 protein is CASSQEVAGQETQYF. The CDR3 nucleotides are TGTGCCAGCAGCCAAGAAGTCGCGGGTCAAGAGACCCAGTACTTC.

This clone was seen more than once but under ten times. The CDR3 DNA follows: TGTGCCAGCAGCTTTCGACAGGGGGCAGGTAGTGAGCAGTTCTTC. Encoded protein: CASSFRQGAGSEQFF. This chain uses TRBV7-8 with TRBJ2-1; 10 bases fit TRBD1. The germline CDR1 and CDR2 sequences are SGHVS and FQNEAQ. The CDR3 totals 15 residues. The V and J ends lost 3 bases and 9 bases, in that order; junction bases with no gene match: 8.

This clone was recorded once. The V call is TRBV28, the J call TRBJ2-2; a weak D match, TRBD1 (6 bases). Trimming pared 3 bases from V and 4 bases from J, leaving 15 bases between. The CDR3 runs 16 residues. Germline-derived CDR1 and CDR2 are MDHEN and SYDVKM. CDR3 in amino acids: CASSFTGPAGTGELFF. CDR3 bases: TGTGCCAGCAGTTTCACAGGGCCCGCGGGCACCGGGGAGCTGTTTTTT.

The chain couples TRBV9 to TRBJ2-7, with 8 bases aligning to TRBD1. The germline V gene encodes CDR1 SGDLS and CDR2 YYNGEE. The V segment lost 4 bases and the J segment 5 bases; nucleotides outside the gene matches: 8. The CDR3 runs 14 residues. The CDR3 here is CASSIGQGPHEQYF. The CDR3 DNA reads TGTGCCAGCAGCATTGGACAGGGCCCCCACGAGCAGTACTTC.

V and J are TRBV10-3 and TRBJ2-7, with 14 bases that match TRBD2. The ends lost 3 bases at V and 4 bases at J; junction bases unmatched: 5. Germline V gene sequence: CDR1 ENHRY, CDR2 SYGVKD. This CDR3 has 16 amino acids. CDR3: CAISEGTSGGRYEQYF. The DNA of the CDR3 is TGTGCCATCAGTGAAGGGACTAGCGGGGGACGGTACGAGCAGTACTTC.

V is TRBV19 and J is TRBJ2-3; 8 nucleotides align to TRBD2. Looked up from germline, CDR1 is LNHDA and CDR2 is SQIVND (reference sequence). V lost 5 bases and J lost 2; bases outside the gene matches: 9. The CDR3 totals 16 residues. CDR3 in amino acids: CASSQVAGTSTDTQYF. The DNA for the CDR3 is TGTGCCAGTAGTCAGGTAGCGGGAACTTCCACAGATACGCAGTATTTT.

The V call is TRBV16, the J call TRBJ2-2; D might be TRBD1 (5 bases). This CDR3 is 15 amino acids long. Trimming stripped 0 bases from V and 5 bases from J, with 10 bases between. Germline loops: CDR1 KGHSY, CDR2 FQNENV. CDR3: CASSQSVAGTGELFF. CDR3 bases: TGTGCCAGCAGCCAATCAGTAGCAGGGACCGGGGAGCTGTTTTTT.

The V and J genes are TRBV25-1 and TRBJ2-6, with a weak D call TRBD2 (5 bases). The germline V gene has CDR1 MGHDK and CDR2 SYGVNS. V was clipped by 6 bases and J by 0 bases, with 6 bases between them. The CDR3 extends over 14 amino acids. Written as DNA, the CDR3 is TGTGCCAGCAGACGGGACTCTGGGGCCAACGTCCTGACTTTC. Translating gives CASRRDSGANVLTF.

The gene calls are TRBV7-3 and TRBJ2-3, with 7 nucleotides matching TRBD1. CDR1 is SGHTA and CDR2 is FQGTGA in the germline V gene. The CDR3 consists of 14 residues. V shed 5 bases and J 2 bases; nucleotides not matched to a gene: 4. For the CDR3, the DNA is TGTGCCAGCAGCCCGGGACAGTTCACAGATACGCAGTATTTT. It translates to CASSPGQFTDTQYF.

The V call is TRBV27, the J call TRBJ1-5; D call uncertain. There are 15 residues in the CDR3. Germline V gene sequence: CDR1 MNHEY, CDR2 SMNVEV (reference sequence). Trimming took off 3 bases at V and 2 bases at J, with 11 bases between the two ends. The CDR3, as DNA: TGTGCCAGCAGTTTTGGCGGGGTCGGCAATCAGCCCCAGCATTTT. Translating it yields CASSFGGVGNQPQHF.

This rearrangement joins TRBV7-2 to TRBJ2-7; 8 bases match TRBD1. With V trimmed by 3 bases and J by 5 bases, 6 bases remained unmatched. CDR1 is SGHTA, CDR2 FQGNSA, per germline. The CDR3 covers 14 residues. The CDR3 DNA reads TGTGCCAGCAGCTTGGACAGGGCGACGGACGAGCAGTACTTC. Translation gives CASSLDRATDEQYF.

The chain uses TRBV6-6 and TRBJ2-5; 8 bases fit TRBD2. The CDR3 sequence is 15 residues long. The germline V gene has CDR1 MNHNY and CDR2 SVGAGI (reference sequence). Losses at the gene ends were 6 bases for V and 5 bases for J; bases not matched to a gene: 11. This CDR3 reads CASSPGGGRWETQYF. The CDR3 nucleotides are TGTGCCAGCAGCCCGGGGGGGGGTCGCTGGGAGACCCAGTACTTC.

This chain connects TRBV5-8 to TRBJ2-1; 10 bases match TRBD2. The CDR3 has 16 residues. Germline CDR1 SGHTS, CDR2 YDEGEE. Losses at the gene ends were 2 bases for V and 4 bases for J; bases not matched to a gene: 6. CDR3 coding DNA: TGTGCCAGCAGCTTAGCCTGGACTAGCGGATACAATGAGCAGTTCTTC. Its protein product is CASSLAWTSGYNEQFF. Variable domain in full (rest from reference TRBV5-8 and TRBJ2-1): EAGVTQSPTHLIKTRGQQATLRCSPISGHTSVYWYQQALGLGLQFLLWYDEGEERNRGNFPPRFSGRQFPNYSSELNVNALELEDSALYLCASSLAWTSGYNEQFFGPGTRLTVL.

The rearrangement links TRBV5-3 to TRBJ2-6, with D perhaps matching TRBD1 (5 bases). TRBV5-3 is labeled an ORF, and its function is uncertain. The V gene lost 4 bases and the J gene lost 0 bases, with 20 bases spanning the gap. This CDR3 has 19 residues. For the CDR3, the DNA is TGTGCCAGAAGCCACTGCACTTCGTTACAGGCCTCTGGGGCCAACGTCCTGACTTTC. Its protein product is CARSHCTSLQASGANVLTF.

V gene TRBV4-1 combines with J gene TRBJ2-7, with 12 bases matching TRBD2. V dropped 0 bases and J dropped 5; count of bases not matched to a gene: 11. The CDR3 totals 18 residues. Germline assignment: CDR1 MGHRA and CDR2 YSYEKL. CDR3 nucleotide sequence: TGCGCCAGCAGCCAAGATGTGTTTGGACTAGCGGGACTGAACGAGCAGTACTTC. Translation: CASSQDVFGLAGLNEQYF.

The chain couples TRBV2 to TRBJ1-1, with D possibly being TRBD1 (6 bases). V was cut by 6 bases and J by 3 bases, with 11 bases left in between. The CDR3 loop spans 13 amino acids. Germline CDR1 SNHLY, CDR2 FYNNEI. This CDR3 is CASSPQGYTEAFF. CDR3 in DNA: TGTGCCAGCAGCCCACAGGGATACACTGAAGCTTTCTTT.

The chain is built from TRBV6-1 and TRBJ2-1; the D gene is possibly TRBD2 (6 bases). Trimming took off 0 bases at V and 12 bases at J, with 18 bases between the two ends. CDR3 length equals 15 residues. Germline V gives CDR1 MNHNS, CDR2 SASEGT. The CDR3 DNA reads as TGTGCCAGCAGTGAAGCGCAGGCGGGGTCAAAGGGGCAGTTCTTC. The encoded protein is CASSEAQAGSKGQFF.

The rearrangement joins TRBV5-1 to TRBJ1-1; D unresolved. Germline lookup yields CDR1 SGHRS and CDR2 YFSETQ. This CDR3 comprises 13 residues. Deletions cut 4 bases from V and 2 bases from J, with 9 bases between. The DNA for the CDR3 is TGCGCCAGCAGCCCGGCGGGCAACACTGAAGCTTTCTTT. Amino acids: CASSPAGNTEAFF. The full variable domain, rest sourced from reference TRBV5-1 and TRBJ1-1, is KAGVTQTPRYLIKTRGQQVTLSCSPISGHRSVSWYQQTPGQGLQFLFEYFSETQRNKGNFPGRFSGRQFSNSRSEMNVSTLELGDSALYLCASSPAGNTEAFFGQGTRLTVV.

The J gene is TRBJ2-6, the V gene TRBV19, with no clear D. Trimming cost V 8 bases and J 3 bases, with 11 bases left between them. The CDR3 has 14 amino acids. CDR1 and CDR2 (germline): LNHDA, SQIVND (reference sequence). The CDR3: CASVEPGGANVLTF. The CDR3 DNA is TGTGCCAGTGTTGAGCCGGGTGGGGCCAACGTCCTGACTTTC.